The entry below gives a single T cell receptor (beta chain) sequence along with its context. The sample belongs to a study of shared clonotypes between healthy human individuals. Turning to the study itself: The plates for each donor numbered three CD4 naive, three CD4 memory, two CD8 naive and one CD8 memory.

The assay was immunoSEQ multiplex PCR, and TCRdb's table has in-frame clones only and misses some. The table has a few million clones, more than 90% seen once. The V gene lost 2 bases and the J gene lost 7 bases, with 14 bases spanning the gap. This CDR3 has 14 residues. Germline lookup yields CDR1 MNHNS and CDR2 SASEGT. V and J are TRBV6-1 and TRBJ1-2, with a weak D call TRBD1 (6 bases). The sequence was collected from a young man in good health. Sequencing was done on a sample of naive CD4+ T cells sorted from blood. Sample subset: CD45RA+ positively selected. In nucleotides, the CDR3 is TGTGCCAGCAGTGAAAGAAGGGGACAAGGTGGCTACACCTTC. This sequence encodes CASSERRGQGGYTF.